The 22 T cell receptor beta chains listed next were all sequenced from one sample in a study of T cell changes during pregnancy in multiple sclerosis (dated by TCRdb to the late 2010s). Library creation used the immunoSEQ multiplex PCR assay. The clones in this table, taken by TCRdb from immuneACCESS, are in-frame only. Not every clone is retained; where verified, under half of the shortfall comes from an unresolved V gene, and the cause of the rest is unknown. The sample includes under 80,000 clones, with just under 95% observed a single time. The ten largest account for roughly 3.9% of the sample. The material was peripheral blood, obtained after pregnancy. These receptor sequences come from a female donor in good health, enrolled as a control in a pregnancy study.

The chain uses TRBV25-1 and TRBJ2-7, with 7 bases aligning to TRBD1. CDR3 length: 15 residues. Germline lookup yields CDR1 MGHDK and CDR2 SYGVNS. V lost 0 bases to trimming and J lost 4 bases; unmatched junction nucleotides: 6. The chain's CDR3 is CASSEYRGGGYEQYF. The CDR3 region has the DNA TGTGCCAGCAGTGAATACCGAGGGGGCGGTTACGAGCAGTACTTC.

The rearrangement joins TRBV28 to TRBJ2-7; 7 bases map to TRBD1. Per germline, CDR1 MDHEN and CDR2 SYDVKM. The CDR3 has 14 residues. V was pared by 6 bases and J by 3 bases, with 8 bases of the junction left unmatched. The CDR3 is CASSPGTDFYEQYF. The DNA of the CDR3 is TGTGCCAGCAGCCCAGGGACAGACTTCTACGAGCAGTACTTC.

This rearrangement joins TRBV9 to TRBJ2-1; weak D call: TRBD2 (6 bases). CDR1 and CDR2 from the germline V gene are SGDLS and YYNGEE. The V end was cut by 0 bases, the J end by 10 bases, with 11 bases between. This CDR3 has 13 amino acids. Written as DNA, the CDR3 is TGTGCCAGCAGCGTAGAATCTCGGGGGGAGCAGTTCTTC. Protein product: CASSVESRGEQFF.

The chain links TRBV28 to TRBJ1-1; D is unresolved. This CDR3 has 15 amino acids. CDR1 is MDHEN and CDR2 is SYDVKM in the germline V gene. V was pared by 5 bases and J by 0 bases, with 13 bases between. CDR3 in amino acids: CASSPYPGMNTEAFF. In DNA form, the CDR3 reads TGTGCCAGCAGTCCATACCCAGGAATGAACACTGAAGCTTTCTTT.

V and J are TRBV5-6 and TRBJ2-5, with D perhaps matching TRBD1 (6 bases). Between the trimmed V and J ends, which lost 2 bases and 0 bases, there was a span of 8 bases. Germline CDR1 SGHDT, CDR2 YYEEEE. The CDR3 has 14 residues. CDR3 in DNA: TGTGCCAGCAGCTTAACAGGGTACCAAGAGACCCAGTACTTC. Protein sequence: CASSLTGYQETQYF.

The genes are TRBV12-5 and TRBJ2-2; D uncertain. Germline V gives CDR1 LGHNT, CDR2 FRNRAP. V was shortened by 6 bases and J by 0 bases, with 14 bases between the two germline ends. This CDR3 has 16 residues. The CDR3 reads CASGFQAGSNTGELFF. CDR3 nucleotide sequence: TGTGCTAGTGGCTTTCAGGCTGGGTCGAACACCGGGGAGCTGTTTTTT.

CDR3 in DNA: TGTGCCAGCAGTGACCCAAGCCCCAGGGCCCACGAGCAGTACTTC. Encoded protein: CASSDPSPRAHEQYF. The chain is built from TRBV6-4 and TRBJ2-7, with a weak D call TRBD1 (5 bases). Germline V CDR1 and CDR2: MRHNA, SNTAGT. Trimming took 2 bases from V and 5 from J, leaving 16 bases between them. CDR3 length: 15 residues.

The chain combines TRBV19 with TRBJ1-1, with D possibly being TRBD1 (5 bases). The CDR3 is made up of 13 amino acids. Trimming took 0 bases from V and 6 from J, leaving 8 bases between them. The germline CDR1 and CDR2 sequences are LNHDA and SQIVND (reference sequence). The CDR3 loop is CASSIDLTAEAFF. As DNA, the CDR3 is TGTGCCAGTAGTATAGATCTGACAGCTGAAGCTTTCTTT.

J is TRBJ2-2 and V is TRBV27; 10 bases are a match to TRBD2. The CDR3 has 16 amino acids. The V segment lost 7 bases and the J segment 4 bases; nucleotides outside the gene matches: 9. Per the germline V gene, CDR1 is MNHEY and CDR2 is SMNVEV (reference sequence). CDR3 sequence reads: CASTGLAEYGTGELFF. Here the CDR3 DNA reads TGTGCCAGCACAGGACTAGCGGAGTACGGCACCGGGGAGCTGTTTTTT.

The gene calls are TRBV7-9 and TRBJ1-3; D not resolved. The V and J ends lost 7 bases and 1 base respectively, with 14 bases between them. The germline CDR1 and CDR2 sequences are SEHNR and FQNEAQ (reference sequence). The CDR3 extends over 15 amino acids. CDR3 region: CASTTFSGSGNTIYF. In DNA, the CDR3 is TGTGCCAGCACCACTTTTTCGGGGTCTGGAAACACCATATATTTT.

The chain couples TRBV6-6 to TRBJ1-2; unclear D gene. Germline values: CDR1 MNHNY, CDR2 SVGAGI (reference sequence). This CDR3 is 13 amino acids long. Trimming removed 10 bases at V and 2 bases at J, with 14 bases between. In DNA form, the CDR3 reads TGTGCCATCTCGAGGTCCCTGAACTATGGCTACACCTTC. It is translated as CAISRSLNYGYTF.

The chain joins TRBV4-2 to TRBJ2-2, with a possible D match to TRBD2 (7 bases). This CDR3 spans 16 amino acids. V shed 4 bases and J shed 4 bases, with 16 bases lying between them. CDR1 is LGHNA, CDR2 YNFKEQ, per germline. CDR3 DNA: TGTGCCAGCAGCCTGCTTGAGGGGGGGGGCACCGGGGAGCTGTTTTTT. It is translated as CASSLLEGGGTGELFF.

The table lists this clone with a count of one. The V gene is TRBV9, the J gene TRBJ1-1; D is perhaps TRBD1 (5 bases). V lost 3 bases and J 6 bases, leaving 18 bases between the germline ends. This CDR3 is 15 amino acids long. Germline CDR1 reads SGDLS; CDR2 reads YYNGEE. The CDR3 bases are TGTGCCAGCAGCGCCGTCGGGGCGCGGGGCGCTGAAGCTTTCTTT. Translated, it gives CASSAVGARGAEAFF.

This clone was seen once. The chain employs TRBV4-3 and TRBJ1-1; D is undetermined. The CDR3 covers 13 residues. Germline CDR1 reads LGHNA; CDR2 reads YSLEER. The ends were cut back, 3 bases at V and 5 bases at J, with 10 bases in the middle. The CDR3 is CASSQGRGTEAFF. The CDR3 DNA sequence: TGCGCCAGCAGCCAGGGGAGAGGGACTGAAGCTTTCTTT.

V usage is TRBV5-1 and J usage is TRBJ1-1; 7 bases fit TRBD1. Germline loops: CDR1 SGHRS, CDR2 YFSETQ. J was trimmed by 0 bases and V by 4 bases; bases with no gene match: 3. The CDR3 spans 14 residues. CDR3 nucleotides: TGCGCCAGCAGCCGGGACAGCGTGAACACTGAAGCTTTCTTT. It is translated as CASSRDSVNTEAFF.

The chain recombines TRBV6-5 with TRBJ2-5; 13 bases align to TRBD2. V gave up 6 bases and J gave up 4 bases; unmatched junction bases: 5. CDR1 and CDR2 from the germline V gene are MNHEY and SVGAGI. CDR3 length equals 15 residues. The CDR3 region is CASSSRTSGGETQYF. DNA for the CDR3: TGTGCCAGCAGCTCTCGGACTAGCGGGGGAGAGACCCAGTACTTC.

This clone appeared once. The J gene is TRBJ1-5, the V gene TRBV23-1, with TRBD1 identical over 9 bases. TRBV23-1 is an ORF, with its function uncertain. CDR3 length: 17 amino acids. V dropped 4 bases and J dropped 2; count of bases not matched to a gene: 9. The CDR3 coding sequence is TGCGCCAGCAGTCTCATACAGGGGGCGGGACGCAATCAGCCCCAGCATTTT. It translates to CASSLIQGAGRNQPQHF.

The CDR3 DNA is TGTGCCAGCAGGTCAGGGGGACAGGGGTCCTACGAGCAGTACTTC. The encoded protein is CASRSGGQGSYEQYF. The rearrangement uses TRBV7-8 and TRBJ2-7, with TRBD1 identical over 10 bases. Germline CDR1 SGHVS, CDR2 FQNEAQ. The ends lost 6 bases at V and 1 base at J; junction bases unmatched: 6. The CDR3 runs 15 residues.

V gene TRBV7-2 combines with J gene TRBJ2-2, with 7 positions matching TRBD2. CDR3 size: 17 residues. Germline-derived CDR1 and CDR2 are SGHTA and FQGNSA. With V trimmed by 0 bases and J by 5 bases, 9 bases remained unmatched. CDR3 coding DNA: TGTGCCAGCAGCTTAGCGGGGGGGAGGGCCGGGACCGGGGAGCTGTTTTTT. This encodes CASSLAGGRAGTGELFF.

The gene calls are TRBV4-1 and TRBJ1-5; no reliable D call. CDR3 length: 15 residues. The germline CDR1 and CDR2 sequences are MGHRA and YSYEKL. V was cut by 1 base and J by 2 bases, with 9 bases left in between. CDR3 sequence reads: CASSQAERGNQPQHF. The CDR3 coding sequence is TGCGCCAGCAGCCAAGCTGAGCGGGGCAATCAGCCCCAGCATTTT.

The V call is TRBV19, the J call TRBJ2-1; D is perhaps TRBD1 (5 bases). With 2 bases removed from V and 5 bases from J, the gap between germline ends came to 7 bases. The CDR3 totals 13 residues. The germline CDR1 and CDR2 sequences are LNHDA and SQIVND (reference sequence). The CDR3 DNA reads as TGTGCCAGTAGTATAAGCAGGGACAATGAGCAGTTCTTC. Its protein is CASSISRDNEQFF.

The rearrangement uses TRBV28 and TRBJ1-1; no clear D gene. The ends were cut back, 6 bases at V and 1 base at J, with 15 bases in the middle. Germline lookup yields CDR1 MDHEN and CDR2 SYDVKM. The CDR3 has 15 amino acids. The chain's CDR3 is CASSTRSEQNTEAFF. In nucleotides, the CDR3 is TGTGCCAGCAGCACCCGCTCCGAGCAGAACACTGAAGCTTTCTTT.